This T cell receptor (beta chain) was documented in a study of T cells in women clearing cervical HPV infection. Overall study context: Blood came at first lesion visit for cases, post-clearance for controls. With HLA typing for only a few women, HLA confounding remains possible.

CDR1 and CDR2 from the germline V gene are KGHSH and LQKENI. This CDR3 has 13 residues. Details on this clone: Its antigen is not identified. The sequenced fragment ends 3 residues before the CDR3 boundary, so the rest is inferred from the germline J gene.

Findings and limits, study-wide: Controls had more TRBV6-7 (about 0.15%) than cases (about 0.11%).

Average input was around 1,300 ng genomic DNA for immunoSEQ TCR beta CDR3 amplification. Assay used: immunoSEQ multiplex PCR; TCRdb lists only in-frame clones, some missing. This table holds about 8,400 clones. The J gene is TRBJ1-2, the V gene TRBV18; D is perhaps TRBD1 (5 bases). The material sequenced was blood buffy coat. This clonotype originated in a woman aged 18 to 75 with a cervical HPV16 infection that either progressed to CIN3+ or cleared (not recorded which). CDR3 region: CASSPIKGEGYTF. The sequenced CDR3 bases are TGTGCCAGCTCACCAATAAAAGGGGAAGGC. Using reference TRBV18 and TRBJ1-2 for the parts outside the CDR3, the full variable domain is NAGVMQNPRHLVRRRGQEARLRCSPMKGHSHVYWYRQLPEEGLKFMVYLQKENIIDESGMPKERFSAEFPKEGPSILRIQQVVRGDSAAYFCASSPIKGEGYTFGSGTRLTVV.